These T cell receptor beta chains were read from a single sample in a study of graft-versus-host responses after intestinal transplantation. Clones were sequenced by immunoSEQ multiplex PCR, and TCRdb holds only the in-frame ones, with some missing. Among over 85,000 clones listed, around 93% were seen once. Antigens of these TCRs are unknown. The input for sequencing was unstimulated CD4+ T cells sorted from spleen or lymph node cells, taken before transplant. Receptors originate from a human donor who was the organ donor for an intestinal transplant. Both conserved end residues are part of each CDR3. Fields, in order: V gene, J gene, clone size, D gene, CDR3 protein, CDR3 DNA. D genes are given only for firm matches. The size field is filled for only some rows; it gives once, few, many or a size class.

TRBV7-9,TRBJ2-5,-,-,CASSYAEETQYF,TGTGCCAGCAGCTACGCCGAAGAGACCCAGTACTTC
TRBV19,TRBJ2-7,once,-,CASRGPAYEQYF,TGTGCCAGTAGGGGGCCAGCCTACGAGCAGTACTTC
TRBV19,TRBJ2-1,-,TRBD1,CASSPRDRVNEQFF,TGTGCCAGTAGCCCTCGGGACAGGGTAAATGAGCAGTTCTTC
TRBV6-1,TRBJ1-1,-,-,CASSLQGWNTEAFF,TGTGCCAGCAGTCTACAGGGTTGGAACACTGAAGCTTTCTTT
TRBV10-3,TRBJ1-5,-,-,CAIRGLDQLQHF,TGTGCCATCAGGGGGTTGGATCAGCTCCAGCATTTT
TRBV6-5,TRBJ2-7,-,-,CASSSSGQGVSEQYF,TGTGCCAGCAGTTCTTCCGGACAAGGGGTGAGCGAGCAGTACTTC
TRBV6-6,TRBJ1-1,-,-,CASTQLRNTEAFF,TGTGCCAGCACCCAGCTTAGAAACACTGAAGCTTTCTTT
TRBV6-4,TRBJ1-6,-,-,CASSGTRDSPLHF,TGTGCCAGCAGTGGAACCAGGGACTCACCCCTCCACTTT
TRBV6-5,TRBJ1-6,-,-,CASSSGTLSPPLHF,TGTGCCAGCAGTTCAGGGACTTTGAGTCCACCCCTCCACTTT
TRBV14,TRBJ2-1,-,-,CASSPYRSYNEQFF,TGTGCCAGCAGCCCGTACAGAAGTTACAATGAGCAGTTCTTC
TRBV28,TRBJ2-1,-,TRBD2,CASSLGSGGRNEQFF,TGTGCCAGCAGTTTAGGTAGCGGGGGGAGGAATGAGCAGTTCTTC
TRBV10-3,TRBJ2-1,-,-,CAITLSGAYNEQFF,TGTGCCATCACCTTGTCGGGGGCCTACAATGAGCAGTTCTTC
TRBV7-6,TRBJ1-2,-,-,CASSLTEQYGYTF,TGTGCCAGCAGCTTAACAGAACAGTATGGCTACACCTTC
TRBV11-2,TRBJ1-5,once,-,CASSGGSSNQPQHF,TGTGCCAGCAGCGGGGGGAGTAGCAATCAGCCCCAGCATTTT
TRBV5-4,TRBJ2-7,-,-,CASSPGQNFYEQYF,TGTGCCAGCAGCCCCGGACAGAATTTCTACGAGCAGTACTTC
TRBV6-6,TRBJ1-2,-,TRBD1,CASSYQDGQGDYGYTF,TGTGCCAGCAGTTACCAAGACGGACAGGGAGACTATGGCTACACCTTC
TRBV4-2,TRBJ2-7,once,TRBD1,CASSTGTGVYEQYF,TGTGCCAGCAGTACCGGGACAGGGGTCTACGAGCAGTACTTC
TRBV7-2,TRBJ1-1,once,TRBD1,CASSQGAERTEAFF,TGTGCCAGCAGCCAGGGGGCAGAAAGGACTGAAGCTTTCTTT
TRBV21-1,TRBJ2-3,-,-,CASSKGRVLAGGPYSTDTQYF,TGTGCCAGCAGCAAAGGAAGGGTACTAGCGGGGGGGCCGTATAGCACAGATACGCAGTATTTT
TRBV7-2,TRBJ1-2,-,-,CASSLAGVYGYTF,TGTGCCAGCAGCTTAGCAGGGGTCTATGGCTACACCTTC
TRBV7-9,TRBJ1-5,-,-,CASSLSQGNFNQPQHF,TGTGCCAGCAGCTTATCGCAGGGTAACTTCAATCAGCCCCAGCATTTT
TRBV4-1,TRBJ2-3,-,TRBD2,CASSLHRSAGDTDTQYF,TGCGCCAGCAGCCTCCACCGATCAGCGGGGGACACAGATACGCAGTATTTT
TRBV27,TRBJ1-6,-,TRBD1,CASSRDREGNSPLHF,TGTGCCAGCAGCCGGGACAGGGAAGGTAATTCACCCCTCCACTTT
TRBV28,TRBJ1-1,-,-,CASIGKDKNTEAFF,TGTGCCAGCATCGGTAAGGATAAGAACACTGAAGCTTTCTTT
TRBV7-9,TRBJ2-1,-,-,CASSVDSTYNEQFF,TGTGCCAGCAGCGTGGACAGTACCTACAATGAGCAGTTCTTC
TRBV28,TRBJ1-1,once,-,CASREGNLMNTEAFF,TGTGCCAGCAGAGAGGGTAACCTCATGAACACTGAAGCTTTCTTT
TRBV9,TRBJ2-2,-,TRBD1,CASSLRTGGVSNTGELFF,TGTGCCAGCAGCCTTCGGACAGGGGGCGTGAGCAACACCGGGGAGCTGTTTTTT
TRBV5-7,TRBJ1-4,-,TRBD1,CASSAQGARTEKLFF,TGTGCCAGCAGCGCACAGGGGGCGCGGACTGAAAAACTGTTTTTT
TRBV7-2,TRBJ1-1,-,-,CASSLGYGPNTEAFF,TGTGCCAGCAGCTTAGGGTACGGACCGAACACTGAAGCTTTCTTT
TRBV11-2,TRBJ2-7,-,TRBD2,CASSWTSDYEQYF,TGTGCCAGCAGCTGGACTAGCGACTACGAGCAGTACTTC
TRBV5-6,TRBJ2-5,-,TRBD2,CASSSSGGALETQYF,TGTGCCAGCAGCTCTAGCGGGGGGGCGTTGGAGACCCAGTACTTC
TRBV7-9,TRBJ2-1,-,TRBD2,CASSGTGTSGGVLVQFF,TGTGCCAGCAGCGGGACCGGGACTAGCGGGGGGGTTTTGGTGCAGTTCTTC
TRBV6-5,TRBJ1-3,few,-,CASSGHSGNTIYF,TGTGCCAGCAGTGGACACTCTGGAAACACCATATATTTT